A single sample gave rise to the 21 T cell receptor beta chains below, sequenced in a study of blood T cell repertoires in COVID-19. Measured with immunoSEQ multiplex PCR; TCRdb has only the in-frame clones, and not every one. The sample lists roughly 110,000 clones; approximately 84% were seen once. Sequenced material: peripheral blood. These receptors all stem from a man aged 35-49 years with acute or convalescent COVID-19.

The chain links TRBV29-1 to TRBJ2-5; D might be TRBD2 (6 bases). V lost 0 bases and J 5 bases, leaving 13 bases between the germline ends. This CDR3 region has 14 residues. Looked up from germline, CDR1 is SQVTM and CDR2 is ANQGSEA. The CDR3 DNA is TGCAGCGTTGAAGAGGCCACGCGGGGCGAGACCCAGTACTTC. Its translation: CSVEEATRGETQYF.

The rearrangement uses TRBV4-2 and TRBJ2-5, with 11 bases lining up with TRBD2. The CDR3 consists of 14 residues. Germline V gene lookup returns CDR1 LGHNA and CDR2 YNFKEQ. V was pared by 4 bases and J by 5 bases, with 3 bases of the junction left unmatched. The CDR3 reads CASSLRTSGETQYF. The CDR3 bases are TGTGCCAGCAGCCTACGGACTAGCGGGGAGACCCAGTACTTC.

Notes on this clone: This may come from a read error, since a much larger clone is one base off. The rearrangement links TRBV2 to TRBJ1-3; D gene unclear. V was cut by 5 bases and J by 7 bases, with 6 bases left in between. CDR3 length: 11 residues. Germline lookup yields CDR1 SNHLY and CDR2 FYNNEI. The CDR3 loop reads CASSRRNTIYF. The DNA of the CDR3 is TGTGCCAGCAGTCGGAGGAACACCATATATTTT.

Remarks on this clone: One end of the junction does not line up with germline, which may come from a read error. The rearrangement joins TRBV7-7 to TRBJ2-5, with 7 bases aligning to TRBD1. This CDR3 contains 15 residues. Germline V gene data show CDR1 as SSHAT and CDR2 as FNYEAQ (reference sequence). The CDR3 DNA reads TGTGCTAGCAGCTTAGCGACAGGGCCCCAAGAGACCCAGTACTTC. Residues: CASSLATGPQETQYF.

The rearrangement links TRBV27 to TRBJ1-2; 7 bases fit TRBD1. This CDR3 has 17 residues. CDR1 and CDR2 (germline): MNHEY, SMNVEV (reference sequence). With V trimmed by 5 bases and J by 3 bases, 15 bases remained unmatched. The CDR3 nucleotides are TGTGCCAGCAGTCCGCGACAGGGTATCATGGGCGACTATGGCTACACCTTC. Protein: CASSPRQGIMGDYGYTF.

This chain joins TRBV6-2 or TRBV6-3 and TRBJ2-5; 12 bases agree with TRBD2. The CDR3 contains 16 residues. V shed 3 bases, J shed 2 bases, and the junction held 4 bases outside the gene matches. CDR1 is MNHEY, CDR2 SVGEGT, per germline. CDR3: CASSYSLAGGQETQYF. The CDR3 DNA reads as TGTGCCAGCAGTTATTCCCTAGCGGGGGGGCAAGAGACCCAGTACTTC.

V and J are TRBV11-2 and TRBJ1-3; 7 bases align to TRBD1. The CDR3 has 15 amino acids. CDR1 is SGHAT, CDR2 FQNNGV, per germline. Trimming cost V 4 bases and J 2 bases; bases outside gene matches: 5. CDR3 bases: TGTGCCAGCAGCTCGTTACAGGGGACTGGAAACACCATATATTTT. This sequence encodes CASSSLQGTGNTIYF.

V and J are TRBV5-5 and TRBJ1-2, with 10 positions matching TRBD1. The V and J ends lost 1 base and 8 bases, in that order; junction bases with no gene match: 11. The CDR3 is made up of 16 amino acids. Germline lookup yields CDR1 SGHKS and CDR2 YYEKEE (reference sequence). This CDR3 reads CASSLFHGTGVRGYTF. CDR3 nucleotide sequence: TGTGCCAGCAGCTTGTTCCACGGGACAGGGGTACGGGGCTACACCTTC.

The V gene is TRBV4-3, the J gene TRBJ2-1, with 9 bases that match TRBD2. The ends lost 2 bases at V and 6 bases at J; junction bases unmatched: 5. Looked up from germline, CDR1 is LGHNA and CDR2 is YSLEER. The CDR3 is 15 amino acids. The CDR3 loop reads CASSQTLLAGNEQFF. The CDR3 nucleotides are TGCGCCAGCAGCCAAACCTTACTAGCGGGCAATGAGCAGTTCTTC.

This chain connects TRBV28 to TRBJ2-1; 7 positions match TRBD2. Looked up from germline, CDR1 is MDHEN and CDR2 is SYDVKM. Trimming removed 7 bases from V and 4 bases from J; junction bases left unmatched: 10. The CDR3 contains 15 residues. In nucleotides, the CDR3 is TGTGCCAGCATCAAGGGCGGGGGAGGATACAATGAGCAGTTCTTC. It is translated as CASIKGGGGYNEQFF. Together with reference TRBV28 and TRBJ2-1, the CDR3 gives the full variable domain: DVKVTQSSRYLVKRTGEKVFLECVQDMDHENMFWYRQDPGLGLRLIYFSYDVKMKEKGDIPEGYSVSREKKERFSLILESASTNQTSMYLCASIKGGGGYNEQFFGPGTRLTVL.

J is TRBJ1-1 and V is TRBV3-1 (or the pseudogene TRBV3-2); maybe TRBD1 (6 bases). V lost 8 bases and J 1 base, leaving 11 bases between the germline ends. This CDR3 has 13 amino acids. Germline V CDR1 and CDR2: LGHDT, YNNKEL (reference sequence). CDR3 sequence: CASQTGPNTEAFF. CDR3 in DNA: TGTGCCAGCCAGACAGGACCGAACACTGAAGCTTTCTTT.

This chain connects TRBV4-3 to TRBJ2-3, with 9 bases fitting TRBD2. Germline V gene lookup returns CDR1 LGHNA and CDR2 YSLEER. The CDR3 covers 16 residues. Germline trimming cut 1 base from V and 3 bases from J; bases unmatched to any gene: 5. The chain's CDR3 is CASSQGRLADTDTQYF. The CDR3 DNA is TGCGCCAGCAGCCAAGGCCGACTAGCGGATACAGATACGCAGTATTTT.

This rearrangement joins TRBV4-1 to TRBJ2-5, with 7 bases matching TRBD1. The CDR3 is 15 amino acids. The germline V gene has CDR1 MGHRA and CDR2 YSYEKL. Trimming took 4 bases from V and 2 from J; bases not matched to a gene: 7. The CDR3 nucleotides read TGCGCCAGCAGCCCCCGAGGGACAGCGCAAGAGACCCAGTACTTC. This translates into CASSPRGTAQETQYF.

This chain connects TRBV6-5 to TRBJ1-6; D gene uncertain. V lost 6 bases and J lost 13, with 13 bases in between. Per the germline V gene, CDR1 is MNHEY and CDR2 is SVGAGI. The CDR3 contains 12 residues. The CDR3 coding sequence is TGTGCCAGCAGATACCTTAACGGGCCCCTCCACTTT. Protein product: CASRYLNGPLHF.

The chain joins TRBV24-1 to TRBJ2-1; D ambiguous. CDR1 and CDR2 from the germline V gene are KGHDR and SFDVKD. This CDR3 is built from 13 residues. Trimming stripped 4 bases from V and 8 bases from J, with 11 bases between. DNA of the CDR3: TGTGCCACCAGTGAACTCTCTTCGGATGAGCAGTTCTTC. Its protein product is CATSELSSDEQFF.

This CDR3 is CASSPGGHQPQHF. In DNA form, the CDR3 reads TGTGCCAGCAGCCCAGGGGGCCATCAGCCCCAGCATTTT. The gene calls are TRBV12-3 or TRBV12-4 and TRBJ1-5; 8 bases map to TRBD1. With V trimmed by 6 bases and J by 5 bases, 3 bases remained unmatched. This CDR3 is built from 13 residues.

The J gene is TRBJ2-1, the V gene TRBV28; 10 bases match TRBD2. V lost 5 bases, J lost 6 bases, and 7 bases stayed unmatched. The CDR3 extends over 15 amino acids. Germline-derived CDR1 and CDR2 are MDHEN and SYDVKM. CDR3 region: CASSPSGRAPNEQFF. As DNA, the CDR3 is TGTGCCAGCAGTCCCAGCGGGAGGGCCCCCAATGAGCAGTTCTTC.

CDR3 in DNA: TGTGCGTTGAGTGAAGGGAGGGATCAGCCCCAGCATTTT. Its protein is CALSEGRDQPQHF. The rearrangement joins TRBV6-6 to TRBJ1-5; D not resolved. CDR1 and CDR2 from the germline V gene are MNHNY and SVGAGI (reference sequence). This CDR3 is built from 13 residues.

This chain links TRBV9 with TRBJ1-6; a possible D gene is TRBD1 (6 bases). Germline assignment: CDR1 SGDLS and CDR2 YYNGEE. CDR3 length equals 14 residues. The V and J ends lost 3 bases and 10 bases respectively, with 14 bases between them. CDR3 region: CASSGSGAGSPLHF. CDR3 nucleotides: TGTGCCAGCAGCGGATCAGGGGCAGGGTCACCCCTCCACTTT.

This clone was seen only once. This chain's CDR3 is CSVEPVPGNRMNTEAFF. The CDR3 nucleotides read TGCAGCGTTGAACCGGTTCCGGGGAACCGTATGAACACTGAAGCTTTCTTT. The chain joins TRBV29-1 to TRBJ1-1, with D unresolved. The CDR3 length is 17 residues. Germline V CDR1 and CDR2: SQVTM, ANQGSEA. The germline V and J ends were trimmed by 2 bases and 0 bases, with 19 bases remaining between them.

The DNA for the CDR3 is TGTGCCAGCTCACCTAAGGGACAGTTGTCAACCGGGGAGCTGTTTTTT. Amino acid sequence: CASSPKGQLSTGELFF. The J gene is TRBJ2-2, the V gene TRBV18, with 7 bases identical to TRBD1. The CDR3 loop spans 16 amino acids. The germline CDR1 and CDR2 sequences are KGHSH and LQKENI. The trim removed 3 bases at V and 5 bases at J, leaving 9 bases unmatched.